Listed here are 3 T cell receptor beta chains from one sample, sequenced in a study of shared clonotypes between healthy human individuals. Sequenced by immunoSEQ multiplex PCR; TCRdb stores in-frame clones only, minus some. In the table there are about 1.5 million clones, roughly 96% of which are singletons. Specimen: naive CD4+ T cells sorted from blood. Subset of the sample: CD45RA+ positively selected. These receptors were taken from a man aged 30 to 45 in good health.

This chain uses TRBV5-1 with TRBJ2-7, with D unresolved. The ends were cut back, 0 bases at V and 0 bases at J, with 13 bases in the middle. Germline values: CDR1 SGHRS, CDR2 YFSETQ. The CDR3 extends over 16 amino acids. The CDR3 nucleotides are TGCGCCAGCAGCTTGGTCCCTCGACTGGACTCCTACGAGCAGTACTTC. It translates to CASSLVPRLDSYEQYF. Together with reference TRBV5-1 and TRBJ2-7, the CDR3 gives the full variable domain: KAGVTQTPRYLIKTRGQQVTLSCSPISGHRSVSWYQQTPGQGLQFLFEYFSETQRNKGNFPGRFSGRQFSNSRSEMNVSTLELGDSALYLCASSLVPRLDSYEQYFGPGTRLTVT.

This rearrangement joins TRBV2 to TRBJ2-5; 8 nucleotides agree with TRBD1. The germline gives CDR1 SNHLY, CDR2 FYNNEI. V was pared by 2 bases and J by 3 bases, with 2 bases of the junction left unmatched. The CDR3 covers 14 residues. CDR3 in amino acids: CASSERQGKETQYF. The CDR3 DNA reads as TGTGCCAGCAGTGAAAGACAGGGGAAAGAGACCCAGTACTTC.

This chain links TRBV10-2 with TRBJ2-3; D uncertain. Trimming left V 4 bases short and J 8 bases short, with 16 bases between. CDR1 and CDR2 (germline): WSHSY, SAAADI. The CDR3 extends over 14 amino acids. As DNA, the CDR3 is TGCGCCAGCAGTGGATTTGTGAATACGGGTACGCAGTATTTT. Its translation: CASSGFVNTGTQYF.